These 5 T cell receptor beta chains share one sample of origin, sequenced in a study of OX40 agonist ivuxolimab in advanced cancers. Repertoires were generated with immunoSEQ multiplex PCR, while TCRdb's copy carries only in-frame clones and drops some. The table has 50,000 to 65,000 clones, about 92% seen once. Here the sequenced sample was CD4+ or CD8+ T cells sorted from blood, taken in a trial of the OX40 agonist ivuxolimab. Receptors were obtained from an adult with an advanced solid tumor such as melanoma, head and neck, liver or kidney cancer.

The chain uses TRBV25-1 and TRBJ2-3; 7 bases map to TRBD2. Looked up from germline, CDR1 is MGHDK and CDR2 is SYGVNS. This CDR3 is built from 14 residues. V shed 7 bases and J 7 bases; nucleotides not matched to a gene: 11. CDR3 residues: CASNEGGSRNTQYF. CDR3 DNA: TGTGCCAGCAATGAGGGAGGGAGTCGAAATACGCAGTATTTT.

This clone was seen a single time. The chain combines TRBV2 with TRBJ2-1; TRBD2 aligns across 10 bases. CDR3 length: 18 amino acids. The J segment lost 5 bases and the V segment lost 4 bases, leaving 14 bases of the junction unmatched. CDR1 SNHLY and CDR2 FYNNEI come from the germline V gene. CDR3 sequence: CASSAISSLAGGDNEQFF. Written as DNA, the CDR3 is TGTGCCAGCAGTGCCATCTCATCTTTAGCGGGGGGAGACAATGAGCAGTTCTTC.

The V gene is TRBV30, the J gene TRBJ1-5; TRBD1 matches at 11 bases. V lost 2 bases, J lost 6 bases, and 6 bases stayed unmatched. In germline, CDR1 is GTSNPN, CDR2 SVGIG (reference sequence). The CDR3 extends over 15 amino acids. This CDR3 reads CAWSRGQGAIQPQHF. In nucleotides, the CDR3 is TGTGCCTGGAGTCGCGGACAGGGGGCTATTCAGCCCCAGCATTTT. The full variable domain, rest sourced from reference TRBV30 and TRBJ1-5, is SQTIHQWPATLVQPVGSPLSLECTVEGTSNPNLYWYRQAAGRGLQLLFYSVGIGQISSEVPQNLSASRPQDRQFILSSKKLLLSDSGFYLCAWSRGQGAIQPQHFGDGTRLSIL.

The chain carries TRBV5-1 and TRBJ2-2; TRBD2 matches at 8 bases. With 4 bases clipped from V and 4 bases from J, the junction kept 6 bases outside the gene matches. Germline V gene sequence: CDR1 SGHRS, CDR2 YFSETQ. This CDR3 is built from 15 residues. The CDR3 DNA sequence: TGCGCCAGCAGCATCAATCTAGCGGGCACCGGGGAGCTGTTTTTT. Its translation is CASSINLAGTGELFF.

J is TRBJ1-4 and V is TRBV4-1; perhaps TRBD1 as D (6 bases). Trimming took 2 bases from V and 0 from J, leaving 7 bases between them. CDR1 MGHRA and CDR2 YSYEKL come from the germline V gene. CDR3 length: 15 residues. In DNA form, the CDR3 reads TGCGCCAGCAGCCAATCAGGGGCAACTAATGAAAAACTGTTTTTT. Residues: CASSQSGATNEKLFF.